The sequence of this T cell receptor beta chain was determined in a study of cytomegalovirus exposure and HLA in healthy donors. Study-level results: Excluded were some V segments that proved indistinguishable, including TRBV6-2 and TRBV6-3. Later on, a genetic analysis was performed. It linked a missense variant in DCLRE1C with V- and J-gene trimming of TCR beta.

The PCR had 60 Vbeta and 13 Jbeta primers. Sequencing used immunoSEQ multiplex PCR; TCRdb keeps in-frame clones, though not all of them. The data hold about 160,000 clones, with 65% to 85% observed a single time. As to this clone: Its target is unknown. Other DNA variants within this sample encode the same CDR3.

V was trimmed by 5 bases and J by 4 bases, leaving 3 bases between them. CDR1 DFQATT and CDR2 SNEGSKA come from the germline V gene (reference sequence). The CDR3 contains 10 residues. This chain connects TRBV20-1 to TRBJ2-1; no clear D. Source material: PBMCs. The receptor comes from a woman in her 30s in good health and CMV-seropositive. CDR3 region: CSALYNEQFF. DNA for the CDR3: TGCAGTGCTTTATACAATGAGCAGTTCTTC.